This TCR beta chain was captured by sequencing in a study of neurological immune-mediated disorders. General study points: Whereas HTLV-1-associated myelopathy showed the most TCR clonal expansion, multiple sclerosis showed the least, with levels below those of healthy controls.

A single record per CDR3 protein comes from TCRdb applying MiXCR to the 5' RACE reads. The data show around 46,000 distinct CDR3 sequences, 25% seen once. The V and J ends lost 5 bases and 0 bases, in that order; junction bases with no gene match: 4. The CDR3 length is 16 residues. Germline V gene lookup returns CDR1 MDHEN and CDR2 SYDVKM. The starting material, 2 million PBMCs stored at -80 C, gave rise to the unsorted libraries. This clonotype was detected many times. Its antigen is still unknown. The sequenced sample was PBMCs. The clonotype comes from a woman in her sixties or seventies in good health. This chain joins TRBV28 and TRBJ2-6, with 7 bases fitting TRBD1. CDR3 amino acids: CASSLDRNSGANVLTF. DNA for the CDR3: TGTGCCAGCAGTCTGGACAGGAACTCTGGGGCCAACGTCCTGACTTTC.